The text below deals with one T cell receptor (beta chain). The antigen is not known. The CDR3 is 16 residues long. Germline loops: CDR1 GTSNPN, CDR2 SVGIG (reference sequence). V lost 1 base and J lost 2, with 17 bases in between. These data are taken from a study of tumor-infiltrating lymphocytes in primary liver carcinoma. Broader study findings: The top-250-clone fraction was significantly higher in tumors than in blood (p = 0.039).

The source material, 20-30 mg of unsorted bulk tissue, was used to co-extract RNA and DNA. Every tumor sample had over 85% viable tumor cells. Synthesis of TCR beta cDNA was carried out from 450 to 650 ng total RNA with a constant-region primer. Three rounds of nested multiplex PCR with slightly modified ARM-PCR produced TCR beta libraries. TRBV1-TRBV30 forward primers and a C-beta reverse primer were used in the first two PCR rounds, which each ran for 9 to 10 cycles. MiXCR was run by TCRdb on the multiplex PCR reads, yielding one entry per CDR3 protein. The table lists about 78,000 distinct CDR3 sequences, 70% to 75% of them singletons.

Input material: liver tumor tissue from sampling region 4. Subset described: tumor region T4, right-lateral pole. This sequence joins TRBV30 and TRBJ2-5, with no clear D. The sequence was obtained from an older woman with primary liver carcinoma and hepatitis B virus infection. CDR3 sequence: CAWSGLVAQHQETQYF. For the CDR3, the DNA is TGTGCCTGGAGTGGGTTGGTAGCCCAACATCAAGAGACCCAGTACTTC.